This T cell receptor (beta chain) was captured in a study of blood T cell repertoires in COVID-19. Across the study: Samples of COVID-19 (acute and convalescent) were obtained from the United States, Italy and Spain.

Participants were aged about 18 to 100 years, lived in 25 or so US areas, and enrolled virtually. In the original analysis: Amplified reference gene primers provided the basis for estimating nucleated cell counts. Only in-frame clones appear in the TCRdb table, and some are missing; sequencing was by immunoSEQ multiplex PCR. The V and J calls and clone size come from that table; D and trimming were worked out from the DNA. The table lists 250,000 to 300,000 clones, approximately 90% of them singletons, with 0.9% to 1.2% in the top ten. Input material: PBMCs or T cells enriched from blood (not recorded which). This clonotype originated in a woman aged 30 to 39 who had recovered from COVID-19.

The CDR3 DNA is TGTGCCAGCAGCTTAGCTCGAGGTGACAATCAGCCCCAGCATTTT. Its translation: CASSLARGDNQPQHF. The V and J genes are TRBV7-8 and TRBJ1-5; D gene ambiguous. Germline V gene lookup returns CDR1 SGHVS and CDR2 FQNEAQ. The CDR3 is 15 residues long. Trimming left V 0 bases short and J 3 bases short, with 9 bases between.